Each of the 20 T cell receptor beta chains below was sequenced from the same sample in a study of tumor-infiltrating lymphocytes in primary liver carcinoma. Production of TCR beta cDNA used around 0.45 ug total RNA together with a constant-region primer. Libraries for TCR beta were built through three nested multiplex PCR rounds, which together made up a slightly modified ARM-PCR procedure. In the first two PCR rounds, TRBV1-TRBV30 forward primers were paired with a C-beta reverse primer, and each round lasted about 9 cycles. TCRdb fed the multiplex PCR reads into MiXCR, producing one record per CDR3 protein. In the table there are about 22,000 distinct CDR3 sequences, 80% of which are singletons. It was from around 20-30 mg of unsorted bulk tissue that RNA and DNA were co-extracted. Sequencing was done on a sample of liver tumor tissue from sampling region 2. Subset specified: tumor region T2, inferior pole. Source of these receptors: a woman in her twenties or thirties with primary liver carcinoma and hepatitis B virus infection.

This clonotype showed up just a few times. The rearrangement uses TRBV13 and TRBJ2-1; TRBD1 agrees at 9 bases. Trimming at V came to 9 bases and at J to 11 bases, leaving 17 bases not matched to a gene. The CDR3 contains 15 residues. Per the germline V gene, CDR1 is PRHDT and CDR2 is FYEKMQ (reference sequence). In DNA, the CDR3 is TGTGCCAGAACCCCGGGACAGGGACCGTGGAATAAGCAGTTCTTC. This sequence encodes CARTPGQGPWNKQFF. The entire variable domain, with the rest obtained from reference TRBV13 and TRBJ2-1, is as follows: AAGVIQSPRHLIKEKRETATLKCYPIPRHDTVYWYQQGPGQDPQFLISFYEKMQSDKGSIPDRFSAQQFSDYHSELNMSSLELGDSALYFCARTPGQGPWNKQFFGPGTRLTVL.

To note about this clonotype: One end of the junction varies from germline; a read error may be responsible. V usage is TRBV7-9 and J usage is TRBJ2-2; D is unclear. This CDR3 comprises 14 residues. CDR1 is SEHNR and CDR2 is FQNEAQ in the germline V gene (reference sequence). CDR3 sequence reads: CTSSLMLWTGELFF. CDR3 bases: TGTACCAGCAGCTTAATGTTATGGACCGGGGAGCTGTTTTTT.

In nucleotides, the CDR3 is TGTGCCAGTAGTATCGCGGGAGAGCCCTACGAGCAGTACTTC. It is translated as CASSIAGEPYEQYF. The V call is TRBV19, the J call TRBJ2-7; 7 bases match TRBD2. This CDR3 region has 14 residues. J gave up 2 bases and V 3 bases, and 4 bases lay outside the gene matches. Germline-derived CDR1 and CDR2 are LNHDA and SQIVND (reference sequence).

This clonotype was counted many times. CDR3: CASSLSGTARVGARPQYF. The DNA for the CDR3 is TGTGCCAGCAGCTTATCAGGGACCGCAAGAGTTGGGGCCCGGCCCCAGTACTTC. The chain recombines TRBV11-2 with TRBJ2-5, with D perhaps TRBD1 or TRBD2 (5 bases each). The CDR3 loop spans 18 amino acids. Trimming shortened V by 2 bases and J by 9 bases, and 28 bases separated the two germline ends. From germline, CDR1 is SGHAT and CDR2 FQNNGV.

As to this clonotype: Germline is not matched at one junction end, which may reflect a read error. CDR3 sequence (DNA): TGTGCCAGTAGCCCTAGACCGATAGAGACCCAGTATTTC. It codes for CASSPRPIETQYF. The chain has TRBV11-2 and TRBJ2-5; D unclear. Per germline, CDR1 SGHAT and CDR2 FQNNGV. There are 13 residues in the CDR3.

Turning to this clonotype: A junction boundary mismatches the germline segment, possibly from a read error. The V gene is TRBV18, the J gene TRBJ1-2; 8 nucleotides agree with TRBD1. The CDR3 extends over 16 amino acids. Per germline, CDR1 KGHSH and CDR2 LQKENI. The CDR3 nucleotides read TGTGCCAGCTCACCACCGGCCGGACAGGGATACTATGACTACACCTTC. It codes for CASSPPAGQGYYDYTF.

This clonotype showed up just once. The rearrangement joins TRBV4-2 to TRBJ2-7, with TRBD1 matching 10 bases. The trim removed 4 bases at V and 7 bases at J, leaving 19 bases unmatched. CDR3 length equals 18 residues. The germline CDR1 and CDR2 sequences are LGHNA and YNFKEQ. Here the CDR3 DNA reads TGTGCCAGCAGCCTGGAACACCTAGGACAGGGGGGGCCGCGTGAGCAGTACTTC. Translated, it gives CASSLEHLGQGGPREQYF.

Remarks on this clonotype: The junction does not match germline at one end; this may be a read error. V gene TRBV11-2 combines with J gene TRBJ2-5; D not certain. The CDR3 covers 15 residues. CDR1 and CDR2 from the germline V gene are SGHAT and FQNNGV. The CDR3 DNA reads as TGTGCCAGCAGCATTTTGACGACATCCTCTGAGACCCAGCACTTC. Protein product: CASSILTTSSETQHF.

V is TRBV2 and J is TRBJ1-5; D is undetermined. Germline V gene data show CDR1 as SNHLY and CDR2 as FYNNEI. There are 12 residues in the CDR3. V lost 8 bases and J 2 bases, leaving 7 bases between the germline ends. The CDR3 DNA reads TGTGCCAGCTGGATTGGCAATCAGCCCCAGCATTTT. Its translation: CASWIGNQPQHF.

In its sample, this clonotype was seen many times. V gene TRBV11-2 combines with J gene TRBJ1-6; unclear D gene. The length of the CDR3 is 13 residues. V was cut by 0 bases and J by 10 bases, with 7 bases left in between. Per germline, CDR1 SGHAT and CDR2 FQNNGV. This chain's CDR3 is CASSLDPGSPLHF. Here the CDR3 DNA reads TGTGCCAGCAGCTTAGATCCGGGCTCACCCCTCCACTTT.

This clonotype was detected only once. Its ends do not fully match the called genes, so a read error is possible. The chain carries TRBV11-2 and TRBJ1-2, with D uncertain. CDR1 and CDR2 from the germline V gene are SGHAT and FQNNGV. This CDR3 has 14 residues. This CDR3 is CASSLREADYSYTF. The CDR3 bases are TGTGCCAGCAGCTTAAGGGAAGCTGACTATAGCTATACCTTC.

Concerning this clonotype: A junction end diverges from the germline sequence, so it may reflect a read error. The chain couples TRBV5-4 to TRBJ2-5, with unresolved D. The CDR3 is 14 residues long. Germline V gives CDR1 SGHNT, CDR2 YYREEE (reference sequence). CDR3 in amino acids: CASGLVGLQETQYF. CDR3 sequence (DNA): TGTGCCAGCGGCTTGGTTGGGCTACAAGAGACCCAGTACTTC. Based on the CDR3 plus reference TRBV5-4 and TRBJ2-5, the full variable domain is ETGVTQSPTHLIKTRGQQVTLRCSSQSGHNTVSWYQQALGQGPQFIFQYYREEENGRGNFPPRFSGLQFPNYSSELNVNALELDDSALYLCASGLVGLQETQYFGPGTRLLVL.

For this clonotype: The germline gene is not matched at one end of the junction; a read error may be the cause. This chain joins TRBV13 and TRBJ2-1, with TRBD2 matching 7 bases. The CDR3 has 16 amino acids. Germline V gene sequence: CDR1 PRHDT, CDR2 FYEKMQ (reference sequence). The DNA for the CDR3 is TGTGCCAACAGCACCGGGACCAGCGGGGCATACAATGTGCAGTTCTTC. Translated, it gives CANSTGTSGAYNVQFF.

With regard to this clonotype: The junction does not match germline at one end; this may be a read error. CDR3 sequence reads: CASSYGLRGYNKQFF. CDR3 DNA sequence: TGTGCCAGCAGCTACGGACTGCGAGGCTACAATAAGCAATTCTTC. This chain connects TRBV12-3 or TRBV12-4 to TRBJ2-1; tentative D call: TRBD2 (5 bases). The CDR3 totals 15 residues.

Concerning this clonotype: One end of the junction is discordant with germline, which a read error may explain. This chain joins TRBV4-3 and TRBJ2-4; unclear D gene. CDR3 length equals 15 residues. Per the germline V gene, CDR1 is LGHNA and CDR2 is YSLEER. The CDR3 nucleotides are TGCGCCAGCTGCCAAGGTTGGGGAACCAAAAACATTCAGTGCTTC. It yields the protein CASCQGWGTKNIQCF.

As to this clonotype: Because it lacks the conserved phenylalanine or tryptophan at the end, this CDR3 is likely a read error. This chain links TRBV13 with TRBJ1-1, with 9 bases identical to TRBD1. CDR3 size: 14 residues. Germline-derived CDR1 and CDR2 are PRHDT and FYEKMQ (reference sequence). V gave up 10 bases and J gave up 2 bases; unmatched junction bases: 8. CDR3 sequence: CAIMTGGANTEAFL. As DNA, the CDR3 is TGTGCCATCATGACAGGGGGTGCAAACACTGAAGCTTTCCTT.

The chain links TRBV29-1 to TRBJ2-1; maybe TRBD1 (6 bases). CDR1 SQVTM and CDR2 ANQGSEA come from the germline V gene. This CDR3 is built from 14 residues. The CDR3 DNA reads TGCAACGCCGTGACAGGAGTAAGTTCCAACGAGCAGTTCTTC. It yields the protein CNAVTGVSSNEQFF.

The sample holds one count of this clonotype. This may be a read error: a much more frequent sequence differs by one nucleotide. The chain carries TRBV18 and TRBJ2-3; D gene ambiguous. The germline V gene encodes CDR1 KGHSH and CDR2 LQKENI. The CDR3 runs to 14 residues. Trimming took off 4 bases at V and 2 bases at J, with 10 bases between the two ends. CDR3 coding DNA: TGTGCCAGCTCACTCCCCGTGGTCACAGATACGCAGTATTTT. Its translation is CASSLPVVTDTQYF.

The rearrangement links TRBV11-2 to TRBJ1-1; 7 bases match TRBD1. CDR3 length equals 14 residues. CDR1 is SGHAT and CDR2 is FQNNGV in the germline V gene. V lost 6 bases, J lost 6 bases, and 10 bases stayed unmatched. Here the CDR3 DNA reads TGTGCCAGCAGGTATTCAGGGGGGAGGCCTGAAGCTTTCTTT. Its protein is CASRYSGGRPEAFF.

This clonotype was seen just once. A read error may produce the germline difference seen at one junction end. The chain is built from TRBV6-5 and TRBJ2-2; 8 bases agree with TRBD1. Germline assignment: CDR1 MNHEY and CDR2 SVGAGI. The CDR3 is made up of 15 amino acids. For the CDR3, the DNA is TGTGCCAGCGGTCCGCGGACAGGGTTCTCCGGGGAGCCGTTTTTT. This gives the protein CASGPRTGFSGEPFF.